The rows below give T cell receptor beta chains drawn from one sample of a study of blood T cell repertoires in COVID-19. This table comes from immunoSEQ multiplex PCR, and its TCRdb copy is limited to in-frame clones, with some not included. The sample records about 370,000 clones, 80% to 90% being singletons. Input material: PBMCs or T cells enriched from blood (not recorded which). The source is a young man who had recovered from COVID-19. The CDR3 runs from the conserved cysteine through the conserved F or W.

v_call	j_call	cdr3_aa
TRBV12-3/TRBV12-4	TRBJ2-7	CASSQGSGEQYF
TRBV4-2	TRBJ2-7	CASSQVSRDRTSEQYF
TRBV11-2	TRBJ1-5	CASSLGQGTGQPQHF
TRBV29-1	TRBJ1-2	CSVSDRTYGYTF
TRBV6-5	TRBJ1-2	CASSQTGGSGYTF
TRBV9	TRBJ2-5	CASSVEVASQETQYF
TRBV7-6	TRBJ2-1	CASSLTGTSGYNEQFF
TRBV20-1	TRBJ1-2	CSASSEQGHGYTF
TRBV2	TRBJ2-2	CAIQTGINTGELFF
TRBV2	TRBJ1-5	CASGTSWAGLNNQPQHF
TRBV9	TRBJ2-2	CASSVRVGDNTGELFF
TRBV14	TRBJ2-2	CASSLRGGAVWAGELFF
TRBV12-3/TRBV12-4	TRBJ2-5	CASSLDRIRYF
TRBV28	TRBJ1-6	CASSFRGRSYNSPLHF
TRBV11-1	TRBJ1-2	CASSSETGARYGYTF
TRBV27	TRBJ1-6	CASSSATGGFGSPLHF
TRBV19	TRBJ1-2	CASNRGNYGYTF
TRBV3-1/TRBV3-2	TRBJ2-3	CASSLSENTDTQYF
TRBV7-8	TRBJ2-1	CASSPTGGTSDEQFF
TRBV18	TRBJ1-4	CASSNRDNREKLFF
TRBV19	TRBJ2-7	CASSPGTGEIEQYF
TRBV12-3/TRBV12-4	TRBJ1-1	CASTQQGYAEAFF
TRBV27	TRBJ1-4	CASSLRDREKLFF
TRBV3-1/TRBV3-2	TRBJ2-3	CASSQISGSTDTQYF
TRBV4-2	TRBJ1-3	CASSFERGQGGNTIYF
TRBV6-2/TRBV6-3	TRBJ2-7	CASSYSASSYEQYF
TRBV7-9	TRBJ1-1	CASSSTGGNTEAFF
TRBV12-5	TRBJ1-3	CASGSASSGNTIYF
TRBV12-3/TRBV12-4	TRBJ1-5	CASSLYRNQPQHF
TRBV5-4	TRBJ2-5	CASSTDSGETQYF
TRBV28	TRBJ2-7	CASRETVYEQYF
TRBV12-3/TRBV12-4	TRBJ1-2	CASSLSGNYGYTF
TRBV28	TRBJ2-2	CASSLGGNPTGELFF
TRBV6-1	TRBJ2-7	CASSELAGVSYEQYF
TRBV7-2	TRBJ1-5	CASSYTGGPEPQHF
TRBV4-1	TRBJ2-6	CASSQVWNRGLTSSGANVLTF
TRBV4-2	TRBJ2-1	CASSQEIASGASSYNEQFF
TRBV23-1	TRBJ1-4	CASSHGPEGQGAEKLFF
TRBV7-9	TRBJ1-5	CASSLAPGMSNQPQHF
TRBV10-2	TRBJ1-4	CASKDRAGGNEKLFF
TRBV13	TRBJ2-3	CASSYRDSYTDTQYF
TRBV2	TRBJ2-2	CASREQGMSGELFF
TRBV5-1	TRBJ1-1	CASSLQGLHTEAFF
TRBV5-1	TRBJ1-6	CASSLDDRSSYNSPLHF
TRBV6-5	TRBJ2-7	CASSSRGAGSSYEQYF
TRBV2	TRBJ2-7	CASRKNPGLAIHEQYF
TRBV4-3	TRBJ2-5	CASSLIYKAGTREETQYF
TRBV19	TRBJ2-3	CASSWSHPSTDTQYF
TRBV7-9	TRBJ1-3	CASSPPRPNSGNTIYF
TRBV7-6	TRBJ1-2	CASSKTENYGYTF
TRBV4-3	TRBJ2-3	CASSQDRGGEDTQYF